These 22 T cell receptor beta chains were sequenced from one sample in a study of blood T cell repertoires in COVID-19 (dated by TCRdb to 2019 to 2021). Libraries were constructed by the immunoSEQ multiplex PCR assay. The clones in this table, taken by TCRdb from immuneACCESS, are in-frame only. Not every clone is retained; where verified, under half of the shortfall comes from an unresolved V gene, and the cause of the rest is unknown. The sample yields fewer than 500,000 clones; over 75% were counted once. Over 0.9% of the sample lies in the top ten. Sequencing was carried out using PBMCs or T cells enriched from blood (not recorded which). These receptors were obtained from a woman aged 30 to 39 with acute COVID-19.

The V gene is TRBV24-1, the J gene TRBJ2-3; D possibly corresponds to TRBD1 (7 bases). Germline V lookup: CDR1 KGHDR, CDR2 SFDVKD. The CDR3 extends over 16 amino acids. The V and J ends lost 1 base and 4 bases respectively, with 14 bases between them. CDR3: CATSDFGGGIADTQYF. The CDR3 nucleotides read TGTGCCACCAGTGATTTTGGAGGGGGCATCGCAGATACGCAGTATTTT.

The chain links TRBV5-1 to TRBJ1-1; D not resolved. With 0 bases removed from V and 3 bases from J, the gap between germline ends came to 9 bases. CDR1 is SGHRS, CDR2 YFSETQ, per germline. CDR3 length: 14 residues. The CDR3 spells CASSLDRLYTEAFF. CDR3 bases: TGCGCCAGCAGCTTGGACCGGTTGTACACTGAAGCTTTCTTT.

This chain joins TRBV10-3 and TRBJ2-1, with D maybe TRBD1 (5 bases). The CDR3 has 14 amino acids. The V gene lost 6 bases and the J gene lost 0 bases, with 9 bases spanning the gap. Per germline, CDR1 ENHRY and CDR2 SYGVKD. CDR3 sequence reads: CAIRDRDSYNEQFF. CDR3 DNA sequence: TGTGCCATCAGAGACAGAGACTCCTACAATGAGCAGTTCTTC.

In its sample, this clone was seen once. This chain connects TRBV10-3 to TRBJ2-2; TRBD1 aligns across 7 bases. CDR1 is ENHRY, CDR2 SYGVKD, per germline. J lost 6 bases, V lost 6 bases, and 4 bases had no gene match. The CDR3 loop spans 13 amino acids. The CDR3 sequence: CAISRQGSGELFF. DNA for the CDR3: TGTGCCATCAGCCGACAGGGTTCCGGGGAGCTGTTTTTT.

This chain joins TRBV5-1 and TRBJ2-7, with D perhaps TRBD1 (5 bases). This CDR3 comprises 17 residues. V was pared by 3 bases and J by 3 bases, with 22 bases between. Per germline, CDR1 SGHRS and CDR2 YFSETQ. The CDR3 protein is CASSSSLGMGPFYEQYF. CDR3 coding DNA: TGCGCCAGCAGCTCATCGTTGGGTATGGGGCCATTCTACGAGCAGTACTTC. Looking up the rest from reference TRBV5-1 and TRBJ2-7 gives the full variable domain: KAGVTQTPRYLIKTRGQQVTLSCSPISGHRSVSWYQQTPGQGLQFLFEYFSETQRNKGNFPGRFSGRQFSNSRSEMNVSTLELGDSALYLCASSSSLGMGPFYEQYFGPGTRLTVT.

The chain recombines TRBV7-2 with TRBJ1-2; 12 bases line up with TRBD1. Germline values: CDR1 SGHTA, CDR2 FQGNSA. V lost 2 bases and J lost 6; bases outside the gene matches: 10. The CDR3 consists of 17 residues. The CDR3 DNA follows: TGTGCCAGCAGCTTAAGACCACCGGGACAGGGGGCGGATGGCTACACCTTC. It is translated as CASSLRPPGQGADGYTF.

In this sample, this clone turned up once. The chain joins TRBV21-1 to TRBJ2-6; the DNA was not used to check the table's D call, TRBD1. TRBV21-1 is a pseudogene locus. The CDR3 sequence is 14 residues long. The CDR3 loop is CASSTRDGANVLTF. CDR3 bases: TGTGCCAGCAGCACCAGGGATGGGGCCAACGTCCTGACTTTC.

This clone was detected a few times. The J gene is TRBJ1-1, the V gene TRBV2; D is undetermined. Germline CDR1 and CDR2: SNHLY and FYNNEI. Between the trimmed V and J ends, which lost 6 bases and 1 base, there was a span of 12 bases. The CDR3 loop spans 14 amino acids. CDR3 protein: CASSPTYGNTEAFF. CDR3 DNA sequence: TGTGCCAGCAGCCCTACTTATGGGAACACTGAAGCTTTCTTT.

CDR3 nucleotides: TGTGCCAGCAGTTCCGGGACAGGCCGGTATGGCTACACCTTC. Amino acids: CASSSGTGRYGYTF. The rearrangement joins TRBV2 to TRBJ1-2, with TRBD1 identical over 8 bases. After removal of 5 bases from V and 5 bases from J, the junction contained 7 bases not matched to a gene. The germline gives CDR1 SNHLY, CDR2 FYNNEI. The CDR3 covers 14 residues.

The V and J genes are TRBV29-1 and TRBJ2-1; TRBD1 is a possible D gene (6 bases). The V gene's germline CDR1 is SQVTM and CDR2 ANQGSEA. Trimming pared 1 base from V and 6 bases from J, leaving 16 bases between. The CDR3 covers 15 residues. This CDR3 is CSVEVWDKGINEQFF. The DNA for the CDR3 is TGCAGCGTTGAAGTATGGGACAAGGGTATCAATGAGCAGTTCTTC.

The CDR3 region is CSVRTDSSYEQYF. The DNA for the CDR3 is TGCAGCGTCCGGACAGATAGCTCCTACGAGCAGTACTTC. This chain uses TRBV29-1 with TRBJ2-7; possibly TRBD1 for D (6 bases). Trimming shortened V by 6 bases and J by 0 bases, and 12 bases separated the two germline ends. Germline V lookup: CDR1 SQVTM, CDR2 ANQGSEA. The CDR3 spans 13 residues.

This chain links TRBV4-1 with TRBJ2-3; 11 bases are shared with TRBD1. J lost 4 bases, V lost 0 bases, and 6 bases had no gene match. Germline assignment: CDR1 MGHRA and CDR2 YSYEKL. This CDR3 has 17 residues. The CDR3 DNA follows: TGCGCCAGCAGCCAAGATTGGGGGACAGGGGGGGCAGATACGCAGTATTTT. Its translation: CASSQDWGTGGADTQYF.

This chain uses TRBV14 with TRBJ1-6; D gene uncertain. Looked up from germline, CDR1 is SGHDN and CDR2 is FVKESK. Trimming removed 0 bases at V and 7 bases at J, with 7 bases between. The CDR3 consists of 14 residues. CDR3: CASSQERRNSPLHF. DNA of the CDR3: TGTGCCAGCAGCCAAGAAAGGCGGAATTCACCCCTCCACTTT.

As DNA, the CDR3 is TGTGCCAGCAGCCAAGTAGGGGAACTTAATGAAAAACTGTTTTTT. It codes for CASSQVGELNEKLFF. V and J are TRBV3-1 (or the pseudogene TRBV3-2) and TRBJ1-4; TRBD1 is a possible D gene (5 bases). The CDR3 consists of 15 residues. The V end lost 1 base, the J end lost 4 bases, and 10 bases lay between the germline ends. Germline CDR1 reads LGHDT; CDR2 reads YNNKEL (reference sequence).

On this clone itself: The sample has other DNA sequences that encode this CDR3 too. The chain couples TRBV5-4 to TRBJ1-1; D gene unclear. The V and J ends lost 1 base and 1 base respectively, with 5 bases between them. Germline CDR1 is SGHNT and CDR2 is YYREEE (reference sequence). The CDR3 runs 13 residues. The CDR3 bases are TGTGCCAGCAGCTTGCGAGGGAACACTGAAGCTTTCTTT. The encoded protein is CASSLRGNTEAFF.

The rearrangement joins TRBV29-1 to TRBJ2-7, with 9 nucleotides matching TRBD1. V lost 7 bases and J lost 3; bases outside the gene matches: 7. The CDR3 runs 13 residues. CDR1 is SQVTM and CDR2 is ANQGSEA in the germline V gene. CDR3: CSASDRGHYEQYF. The CDR3 region has the DNA TGCAGCGCCTCGGACAGGGGTCACTACGAGCAGTACTTC.

The chain employs TRBV6-6 and TRBJ1-4; D gene uncertain. Trimming took 0 bases from V and 6 from J, leaving 14 bases between them. The CDR3 extends over 16 amino acids. Germline CDR1 MNHNY, CDR2 SVGAGI (reference sequence). The CDR3 spells CASSYSSGVKDEKLFF. CDR3 in DNA: TGTGCCAGCAGTTACTCTAGCGGGGTAAAGGATGAAAAACTGTTTTTT.

The chain carries TRBV4-1 and TRBJ1-4; weak D call: TRBD1 (6 bases). The CDR3 covers 17 residues. V was cut by 4 bases and J by 6 bases, with 21 bases left in between. The germline gives CDR1 MGHRA, CDR2 YSYEKL. CDR3 loop: CASSLFSPGAGDEKLFF. The CDR3 region has the DNA TGCGCCAGCAGCCTTTTTTCGCCAGGGGCTGGGGATGAAAAACTGTTTTTT.

V usage is TRBV4-1 and J usage is TRBJ2-5; a possible D gene is TRBD2 (6 bases). V gave up 4 bases and J gave up 5 bases, with 14 bases separating them. Germline V gives CDR1 MGHRA, CDR2 YSYEKL. This CDR3 is 14 amino acids long. CDR3 loop: CASSPPSGGETQYF. CDR3 coding DNA: TGCGCCAGCAGCCCCCCCTCTGGGGGGGAGACCCAGTACTTC.

The chain links TRBV6-5 to TRBJ1-4; the D gene is possibly TRBD1 (6 bases). Germline-derived CDR1 and CDR2 are MNHEY and SVGAGI. This CDR3 spans 12 amino acids. Trimming removed 6 bases at V and 6 bases at J, with 8 bases between. The CDR3 region has the DNA TGTGCCAGCAGACAGGGCCATGAAAAACTGTTTTTT. It specifies CASRQGHEKLFF.

The V call is TRBV12-3 or TRBV12-4, the J call TRBJ1-1, with D hard to call. Trimming stripped 3 bases from V and 8 bases from J, with 7 bases between. The CDR3 runs to 11 residues. This chain's CDR3 is CASSLTGEAFF. The DNA of the CDR3 is TGTGCCAGCAGTTTGACGGGGGAAGCTTTCTTT.

The chain is built from TRBV5-4 and TRBJ2-3, with TRBD2 as a possible D gene (6 bases). Trimming cost V 5 bases and J 0 bases, with 13 bases left between them. Germline-derived CDR1 and CDR2 are SGHNT and YYREEE (reference sequence). This CDR3 has 15 residues. This chain's CDR3 is CASRPGLPSTDTQYF. The CDR3 coding sequence is TGTGCCAGCAGACCGGGACTTCCTAGCACAGATACGCAGTATTTT. Supplemented by reference TRBV5-4 and TRBJ2-3, the full variable domain reads ETGVTQSPTHLIKTRGQQVTLRCSSQSGHNTVSWYQQALGQGPQFIFQYYREEENGRGNFPPRFSGLQFPNYSSELNVNALELDDSALYLCASRPGLPSTDTQYFGPGTRLTVL.